The rows below give T cell receptor beta chains drawn from one sample of a study of T cell responses to AZD1222 COVID-19 vaccine. Generated by immunoSEQ multiplex PCR, the TCRdb table keeps only in-frame clones and is missing some. The sample shows approximately 110,000 clones, about 89% of them seen only once. The sample consisted of peripheral blood, taken on day 0 of AZD1222 vaccination. Receptors were obtained from an adult in good health. The CDR3 runs from the conserved cysteine through the conserved F or W. The D gene is left open where the match is weak. Clone size, where shown, is once, few, many, or a class for clones that have expanded.

v_call,j_call,clone_size,d_call,cdr3_nt,cdr3_aa
TRBV2,TRBJ1-1,many,TRBD1,TGTGCCAGCAGTAGGAGCCAGGGGGTAGGAACTGAAGCTTTCTTT,CASSRSQGVGTEAFF
TRBV5-1,TRBJ1-4,.,.,TGCGCCAGCAGACGAACGGGCTCAAGTCAACTAAGTGAAAAACTGTTTTTT,CASRRTGSSQLSEKLFF
TRBV4-1,TRBJ2-1,.,.,TGCGCCAGCAGCCAATTGGAACAGGGAAAGAATGAGCAGTTCTTC,CASSQLEQGKNEQFF
TRBV30,TRBJ2-2,.,.,TGTGCCATGGGCTACTTCACCGGGGAGCTGTTTTTT,CAMGYFTGELFF
TRBV12-3/TRBV12-4,TRBJ2-7,.,.,TGTGCCAGCAGTCGAACGCAGGGGCACGAGCAGTACTTC,CASSRTQGHEQYF
TRBV24-1,TRBJ1-2,few,TRBD1,TGTGCCACCAGTGATTACAGGGGAAACTATGGCTACACCTTC,CATSDYRGNYGYTF
TRBV2,TRBJ1-3,.,TRBD1,TGTGCCAGCAGTGGACAGGGGGCTTACGGAAACACCATATATTTT,CASSGQGAYGNTIYF
TRBV28,TRBJ1-1,.,TRBD1,TGTGCCAGCAGTTTGCAGACCGGACAGGGCGCCACTGAAGCTTTCTTT,CASSLQTGQGATEAFF
TRBV11-2,TRBJ1-2,.,.,TGTGCCAGCAGCCCCAGGGATGGCTACACCTTC,CASSPRDGYTF
TRBV19,TRBJ2-1,.,TRBD2,TGTGCCAGTATCCCTGTAGCGGGAGGGTCCTCCTACAATGAGCAGTTCTTC,CASIPVAGGSSYNEQFF
TRBV10-3,TRBJ1-2,.,.,TGTGCCATCAGTGAAGTATCCATCTATGGCTACACCTTC,CAISEVSIYGYTF
TRBV19,TRBJ1-1,.,TRBD1,TGTGCCAGTCAGGACAGGCCAAACACTGAAGCTTTCTTT,CASQDRPNTEAFF
TRBV7-3,TRBJ2-3,.,.,TGTGCCAGCAGCTTAGTTGGACCCACAGATACGCAGTATTTT,CASSLVGPTDTQYF
TRBV6-5,TRBJ1-2,.,.,TGTGCCAGCAGAGGCGACAAGCTGGGCTATGGCTACACCTTC,CASRGDKLGYGYTF
TRBV9,TRBJ2-3,.,.,TGTGCCAGCAGACCGAAACTGGTGGGCACAGATACGCAGTATTTT,CASRPKLVGTDTQYF
TRBV9,TRBJ1-3,few,.,TGTGCCAGCAGCGTAGTTCCGGGGGTTGGAAACACCATATATTTT,CASSVVPGVGNTIYF
TRBV5-6,TRBJ1-4,.,.,TGTGCCAGCAGCCCCCAGTGGGAAAGAGGTGAAAAACTGTTTTTT,CASSPQWERGEKLFF
TRBV6-5,TRBJ1-4,.,TRBD1,TGTGCCAGCAGCTACCGGGACAGGAATGAAAAACTGTTTTTT,CASSYRDRNEKLFF
TRBV15,TRBJ1-1,.,.,TGTGCCACCAGCAGAGCTACTACAGAGCCGAACACTGAAGCTTTCTTT,CATSRATTEPNTEAFF
TRBV3-1/TRBV3-2,TRBJ1-1,.,.,TGTGCCAGCAGCCAAGGAGGGCGGACTGAAGCTTTCTTT,CASSQGGRTEAFF
TRBV30,TRBJ1-3,.,.,TGTGCCTGGAGTGACTTCCTCTCCCCCCGGGCGGTGGTAGGAAACACCATATATTTT,CAWSDFLSPRAVVGNTIYF
TRBV6-5,TRBJ1-1,.,TRBD1,TGTGCCAGCAGTTGGCAGGGGGACACTGAAGCTTTCTTT,CASSWQGDTEAFF
TRBV4-3,TRBJ2-1,.,TRBD2,TGCGCCAGCAGCCAAGATGGGGCACTAGCGGGGATCTATGAGCAGTTCTTC,CASSQDGALAGIYEQFF
TRBV5-6,TRBJ1-6,.,.,TGTGCCAGCAGCTTGTGGGGGGCTTGGGCTTCACCCCTCCACTTT,CASSLWGAWASPLHF
TRBV6-5,TRBJ1-6,once,TRBD1,TGTGCCAGCGCTACAGGGGAGAATTCACCCCTCCACTTT,CASATGENSPLHF
TRBV9,TRBJ1-1,.,TRBD1,TGTGCCAGCAGCCCGGGGAGGGGGCTGGGGACTGAAGCTTTCTTT,CASSPGRGLGTEAFF
TRBV20-1,TRBJ1-6,.,TRBD1,TGCAGTGCCAGTCCGGGACAGGAGTTTTCACCCCTCCACTTT,CSASPGQEFSPLHF
TRBV28,TRBJ1-2,.,.,TGTGCCAGCAGTTTGAGGGGTGGCTATGGCTACACCTTC,CASSLRGGYGYTF
TRBV28,TRBJ2-2,.,.,TGTGCCAGCACCCCCTCTTTAGGGGGGGCCGGGGAGCTGTTTTTT,CASTPSLGGAGELFF
TRBV14,TRBJ2-7,.,.,TGTGCCAGCAGCCAAGGGGCGCTCAGAGACAGAGCCTACGAGCAGTACTTC,CASSQGALRDRAYEQYF
TRBV30,TRBJ2-7,.,.,TGTGCCTGGAGTTCGGGCCCGGGGGAGCAGTACTTC,CAWSSGPGEQYF
TRBV28,TRBJ1-2,.,.,TGTGCCAGTCAAGGGGGGGGCGGTGGCTACACCTTC,CASQGGGGGYTF
TRBV2,TRBJ2-5,.,.,TGTGCCAGCAGTACCTGGGACCAAGAGACCCAGTACTTC,CASSTWDQETQYF